A selection of T cell receptor beta chains follows, all from one sample in a study of blood T cells in healthy people across ages. Using its own MiXCR run on the 5' RACE reads, TCRdb lists one record per CDR3 protein. The data contain roughly 2 million distinct CDR3 sequences, 49% of them singletons. The sample taken for sequencing was blood. These receptors were obtained from a woman in her 40s in good health. The CDR3 runs from the conserved cysteine through the conserved F or W. D genes are given only for firm matches. Some rows mark clone size as missing; the rest say once, few, many or name a class of expanded clone.

clone size: -
V gene: TRBV2
D gene: TRBD2
J gene: TRBJ2-3
CDR3 DNA: TGTGCCAGCAGTGAAGCGAGCGGGGGGGAGGATACGCAGTATTTT
CDR3 protein: CASSEASGGEDTQYF

clone size: -
V gene: TRBV5-1
D gene: -
J gene: TRBJ2-1
CDR3 DNA: TGCGCCAGCAGCCCCTTCGAGGGGGGGGCCAACGATGAGCAGTTCTTC
CDR3 protein: CASSPFEGGANDEQFF

clone size: -
V gene: TRBV6-5
D gene: -
J gene: TRBJ2-3
CDR3 DNA: TGTGCCAGCAGGCGTTCGTCTAGCACAGATACGCAGTATTTT
CDR3 protein: CASRRSSSTDTQYF

clone size: -
V gene: TRBV18
D gene: TRBD2
J gene: TRBJ2-1
CDR3 DNA: TGTGCCAGCTCAACCGGGACTAGCGGGGGAGGTGAGCAGTTCTTC
CDR3 protein: CASSTGTSGGGEQFF

clone size: -
V gene: TRBV11-1
D gene: -
J gene: TRBJ2-3
CDR3 DNA: TGTGCCAGCAGCCTTTATATCCGGACGAGGGACACTACTAGCACAGATACGCAGTATTTT
CDR3 protein: CASSLYIRTRDTTSTDTQYF

clone size: -
V gene: TRBV3-1
D gene: -
J gene: TRBJ2-7
CDR3 DNA: TGTGCCAGCAGCCAAGCCCCGGGAGACTCCTACGAGCAGTACTTC
CDR3 protein: CASSQAPGDSYEQYF

clone size: -
V gene: TRBV29-1
D gene: TRBD2
J gene: TRBJ2-1
CDR3 DNA: TGCAGCGTTGGCCAAGGACTAGCGGGGGGGAATGAGCAGTTCTTC
CDR3 protein: CSVGQGLAGGNEQFF

clone size: -
V gene: TRBV20-1
D gene: -
J gene: TRBJ1-1
CDR3 DNA: TGCAGTGATAGAGAAGGGGTCACTGAAGCTTTCTTT
CDR3 protein: CSDREGVTEAFF

clone size: many
V gene: TRBV7-2
D gene: TRBD1
J gene: TRBJ2-5
CDR3 DNA: TGTGCCAGCAGCTCCGGGACAGAAGAGACCCAGTACTTC
CDR3 protein: CASSSGTEETQYF

clone size: -
V gene: TRBV10-3
D gene: TRBD2
J gene: TRBJ2-7
CDR3 DNA: TGTGTCATCAGTGATCTCGGGGGGATCTACGAGCAGTACTTC
CDR3 protein: CVISDLGGIYEQYF

clone size: -
V gene: TRBV7-2
D gene: TRBD2
J gene: TRBJ2-3
CDR3 DNA: TGTGCCAGCAGCTTAGGTAGCGCGGGGAGGGGAGATACGCAGTATTTT
CDR3 protein: CASSLGSAGRGDTQYF

clone size: once
V gene: TRBV5-1
D gene: -
J gene: TRBJ2-1
CDR3 DNA: TGCGCCAGCAGCTTGGTGAGTCAAGGGGCCTCCAATGAGCAGTTCTTC
CDR3 protein: CASSLVSQGASNEQFF

clone size: -
V gene: TRBV7-9
D gene: -
J gene: TRBJ1-2
CDR3 DNA: TGTGCCAGCAGCTTAGAGGCAGGCCGTCGCTGCACCTTC
CDR3 protein: CASSLEAGRRCTF

clone size: -
V gene: TRBV5-6
D gene: TRBD1
J gene: TRBJ1-5
CDR3 DNA: TGTGCCGGCAGCTTGGCCGCAGGGGGAAGCCAGCCCCAGCATTTT
CDR3 protein: CAGSLAAGGSQPQHF

clone size: -
V gene: TRBV9
D gene: -
J gene: TRBJ1-2
CDR3 DNA: TGTGCCAGCAGCGTAGCTACAGGGTTAGGGTATGGCTACACCTTC
CDR3 protein: CASSVATGLGYGYTF

clone size: -
V gene: TRBV12-3/TRBV12-4
D gene: TRBD1
J gene: TRBJ2-1
CDR3 DNA: TGTGCCAGCAGCTGGACAGGGGGCAAGCCTGGAGAGCAGTTCTTC
CDR3 protein: CASSWTGGKPGEQFF

clone size: -
V gene: TRBV24-1
D gene: TRBD1
J gene: TRBJ1-2
CDR3 DNA: TGTGCCACCAGTGATCAAGCGGGACAGGGATGGTATGGCTACACCTTC
CDR3 protein: CATSDQAGQGWYGYTF

clone size: few
V gene: TRBV6-6
D gene: -
J gene: TRBJ2-1
CDR3 DNA: TGTGCCAGCAGTTACTCCACGGGGGACCCTACCTACAATGAGCAGTTCTTC
CDR3 protein: CASSYSTGDPTYNEQFF

clone size: -
V gene: TRBV10-3
D gene: TRBD1
J gene: TRBJ1-2
CDR3 DNA: TGTGCCATCAGTGAAAGTGGACAGGGCCCGAGGGGCTACACCTTC
CDR3 protein: CAISESGQGPRGYTF

clone size: -
V gene: TRBV28
D gene: TRBD2
J gene: TRBJ2-5
CDR3 DNA: TGTGCCAGCAGTCCCGGACTAGCGGGGGGAAGAAAGACCCAGTACTTC
CDR3 protein: CASSPGLAGGRKTQYF

clone size: -
V gene: TRBV4-2
D gene: -
J gene: TRBJ1-2
CDR3 DNA: TGTGCCAGCAGCCCAGTAGCGGAGGGCGCGGACTATGGCTACACCTTC
CDR3 protein: CASSPVAEGADYGYTF

clone size: once
V gene: TRBV6-5
D gene: TRBD2
J gene: TRBJ2-3
CDR3 DNA: TGTGCCAGCAGTTACTCGGGCCCTAGCGGGGGTTCAGATACGCAGTATTTT
CDR3 protein: CASSYSGPSGGSDTQYF

clone size: few
V gene: TRBV6-6
D gene: TRBD1
J gene: TRBJ1-2
CDR3 DNA: TGTGCCAGCGGAGACCTCAGGGGGGTGGGTGGCTACACCTTC
CDR3 protein: CASGDLRGVGGYTF

clone size: few
V gene: TRBV20-1
D gene: -
J gene: TRBJ1-2
CDR3 DNA: TGCAGTGCTAGAGATGGCGTCGGCTACACCTTC
CDR3 protein: CSARDGVGYTF

clone size: once
V gene: TRBV9
D gene: TRBD2
J gene: TRBJ2-3
CDR3 DNA: TGTGCCAGCAGCCGTGTAATAGGGACTAGCGGGGGCAGTAGCACAGATACGCAGTATTTT
CDR3 protein: CASSRVIGTSGGSSTDTQYF

clone size: -
V gene: TRBV6-5
D gene: -
J gene: TRBJ2-1
CDR3 DNA: TGTGCCAGCACTCCAGGGGGCGGGGGGGATGAGCAGTTCTTC
CDR3 protein: CASTPGGGGDEQFF

clone size: -
V gene: TRBV6-5
D gene: TRBD2
J gene: TRBJ2-7
CDR3 DNA: TGTGCCAGCGGGGCTAATAGCGGGGGGGTCCACAATGAGCAGTACTTC
CDR3 protein: CASGANSGGVHNEQYF

clone size: few
V gene: TRBV18
D gene: -
J gene: TRBJ2-1
CDR3 DNA: TGTGCCAGCTCACCACCGCGAAGGGGTAGCGGTCCCTACAATGAGCAGTTCTTC
CDR3 protein: CASSPPRRGSGPYNEQFF

clone size: -
V gene: TRBV10-2
D gene: -
J gene: TRBJ1-2
CDR3 DNA: TGCGCCAGCAGTGAGGACCCTCGTAACTATGGCTACACCTTC
CDR3 protein: CASSEDPRNYGYTF

clone size: few
V gene: TRBV29-1
D gene: TRBD1
J gene: TRBJ2-2
CDR3 DNA: TGCAGCGTTGGGGACAGGGATTTTGGCGGGGAGCTGTTTTTT
CDR3 protein: CSVGDRDFGGELFF